One and the same sample provided the 9 T cell receptor beta chains below, sequenced in a study of technical replicates of blood from a handful of donors. Produced via immunoSEQ multiplex PCR; TCRdb's table is partial and in-frame only. The table lists about 56,000 clones, 92% of them singletons, with 4.3% in the top ten. The sequenced sample was PBMCs. The receptors stem from a human donor in good health. Some clones in this sample may be carry-over from other donors' samples.

J is TRBJ1-2 and V is TRBV5-4, with TRBD1 matching 10 bases. V shed 4 bases and J 4 bases; nucleotides not matched to a gene: 10. This CDR3 region has 16 residues. Per the germline V gene, CDR1 is SGHNT and CDR2 is YYREEE (reference sequence). The CDR3 loop reads CASSLSPGQGSYGYTF. In nucleotides, the CDR3 is TGTGCCAGCAGCCTGTCCCCGGGACAGGGGAGCTATGGCTACACCTTC.

The V gene is TRBV29-1, the J gene TRBJ1-2, with 9 positions matching TRBD1. The CDR3 has 13 amino acids. The V gene's germline CDR1 is SQVTM and CDR2 ANQGSEA. The ends lost 7 bases at V and 4 bases at J; junction bases unmatched: 7. CDR3 region: CSATTGGVYGYTF. The DNA for the CDR3 is TGCAGCGCCACGACAGGGGGTGTCTATGGCTACACCTTC.

V is TRBV30 and J is TRBJ2-7; D remains unclear. The CDR3 sequence is 13 residues long. Germline lookup yields CDR1 GTSNPN and CDR2 SVGIG (reference sequence). The V gene lost 2 bases and the J gene lost 4 bases, with 12 bases spanning the gap. CDR3 bases: TGTGCCTGGAGTCTGGGCAGGTCGTACGAGCAGTACTTC. It translates to CAWSLGRSYEQYF.

The gene calls are TRBV5-6 and TRBJ1-2; TRBD1 might be the D (5 bases). CDR1 SGHDT and CDR2 YYEEEE come from the germline V gene. The CDR3 is 17 residues long. V dropped 1 base and J dropped 0 bases, with 16 bases sitting between them. CDR3: CASSLYQGEASNYGYTF. In DNA, the CDR3 is TGTGCCAGCAGCTTGTATCAGGGCGAAGCCTCTAACTATGGCTACACCTTC.

The CDR3 region has the DNA TGTGCCAGCAGCGTAGGTAACAGGGGGACAGATACGCAGTATTTT. Encoded protein: CASSVGNRGTDTQYF. The chain links TRBV9 to TRBJ2-3, with 8 bases fitting TRBD1. With V trimmed by 0 bases and J by 3 bases, 3 bases remained unmatched. Germline V gene data show CDR1 as SGDLS and CDR2 as YYNGEE. There are 15 residues in the CDR3.

J is TRBJ1-1 and V is TRBV19; D is possibly TRBD1 (6 bases). V dropped 3 bases and J dropped 4 bases, with 15 bases sitting between them. CDR3 size: 15 residues. Germline V gene sequence: CDR1 LNHDA, CDR2 SQIVND (reference sequence). This CDR3 is CASSMAGVRGTEAFF. Written as DNA, the CDR3 is TGTGCCAGTAGTATGGCAGGGGTGAGAGGCACTGAAGCTTTCTTT.

The chain recombines TRBV28 with TRBJ1-1; maybe TRBD1 (5 bases). The CDR3 runs to 17 residues. With 6 bases removed from V and 1 base from J, the gap between germline ends came to 21 bases. Germline V gives CDR1 MDHEN, CDR2 SYDVKM. The CDR3 DNA is TGTGCCAGCAGACCCGCGGGGCCGACAGTTAGGAACACTGAAGCTTTCTTT. It yields the protein CASRPAGPTVRNTEAFF.

In its sample, this clone was seen a few times. This chain links TRBV19 with TRBJ1-1; maybe TRBD1 (5 bases). Per germline, CDR1 LNHDA and CDR2 SQIVND (reference sequence). Trimming took off 7 bases at V and 6 bases at J, with 15 bases between the two ends. The CDR3 extends over 13 amino acids. CDR3 region: CASINKGRSEAFF. The CDR3 DNA sequence: TGTGCCAGTATTAATAAGGGGCGTTCTGAAGCTTTCTTT.

The gene calls are TRBV7-6 and TRBJ2-7, with 9 bases matching TRBD1. In germline, CDR1 is SGHVS, CDR2 FNYEAQ. Trimming at V came to 0 bases and at J to 3 bases, leaving 6 bases not matched to a gene. This CDR3 spans 16 amino acids. The CDR3 here is CASSLAGQGLFYEQYF. The CDR3 region has the DNA TGTGCCAGCAGCTTAGCGGGACAGGGACTCTTCTACGAGCAGTACTTC.